This entry lists 14 T cell receptor beta chains sequenced from one sample in a study of early T cells in non-severe SARS-CoV-2 infection. TCRdb re-analysed the 5' RACE reads in MiXCR, keeping a single row per CDR3 protein. The sample consists of approximately 69,000 distinct CDR3 sequences, roughly an eighth of them appearing once. The sequencing used whole blood, collected at baseline. All receptors come from an adult who was a healthcare worker with PCR-confirmed SARS-CoV-2 infection or an uninfected control (not recorded which).

This clonotype has ten or more counts. The rearrangement uses TRBV28 and TRBJ2-7; D remains unclear. V lost 5 bases and J 0 bases, leaving 11 bases between the germline ends. This CDR3 has 14 amino acids. CDR1 is MDHEN and CDR2 is SYDVKM in the germline V gene. The CDR3 region is CASSTTESSYEQYF. For the CDR3, the DNA is TGTGCCAGCAGTACGACGGAGTCCTCCTACGAGCAGTACTTC.

The chain is built from TRBV3-1 and TRBJ2-7; 9 bases are shared with TRBD1. This CDR3 has 14 residues. In germline, CDR1 is LGHDT, CDR2 YNNKEL (reference sequence). V was pared by 3 bases and J by 4 bases, with 4 bases of the junction left unmatched. CDR3 in DNA: TGTGCCAGCAGCCATTGGGACAGGGCTTACGAGCAGTACTTC. It translates to CASSHWDRAYEQYF.

The chain joins TRBV19 to TRBJ2-7, with 8 bases matching TRBD1. The J segment lost 4 bases and the V segment lost 4 bases, leaving 9 bases of the junction unmatched. Germline V gives CDR1 LNHDA, CDR2 SQIVND (reference sequence). This CDR3 contains 15 residues. The CDR3 loop reads CASSTQGALSYEQYF. The CDR3 DNA reads as TGTGCCAGTAGTACCCAGGGGGCGCTTTCGTACGAGCAGTACTTC. The full variable domain, completed using reference TRBV19 and TRBJ2-7, is DGGITQSPKYLFRKEGQNVTLSCEQNLNHDAMYWYRQDPGQGLRLIYYSQIVNDFQKGDIAEGYSVSREKKESFPLTVTSAQKNPTAFYLCASSTQGALSYEQYFGPGTRLTVT.

The sample holds many counts of this clonotype. The chain recombines TRBV25-1 with TRBJ1-6; no firm D call. Per germline, CDR1 MGHDK and CDR2 SYGVNS. This CDR3 comprises 14 residues. Trimming pared 8 bases from V and 7 bases from J, leaving 15 bases between. The CDR3 DNA is TGTGCCAGCGGTGGTTTACGGAAGAATTCACCCCTCCACTTT. It specifies CASGGLRKNSPLHF.

This clonotype was seen ten or more times. The V gene is TRBV28, the J gene TRBJ2-6; possibly TRBD1 for D (5 bases). CDR1 and CDR2 from the germline V gene are MDHEN and SYDVKM. Trimming stripped 2 bases from V and 0 bases from J, with 14 bases between. This CDR3 region has 18 residues. CDR3 nucleotides: TGTGCCAGCAGTTTAGGTTCACACAGGCCCTCTGGGGCCAACGTCCTGACTTTC. Its translation is CASSLGSHRPSGANVLTF.

This clonotype has ten or more counts. The rearrangement joins TRBV29-1 to TRBJ2-3; TRBD1 aligns across 7 bases. J was trimmed by 4 bases and V by 1 base; bases with no gene match: 11. The CDR3 consists of 16 residues. Per the germline V gene, CDR1 is SQVTM and CDR2 is ANQGSEA. CDR3 residues: CSVEAVRGLPADTQYF. The CDR3 DNA reads TGCAGCGTTGAAGCGGTTAGGGGGCTACCCGCAGATACGCAGTATTTT.

This clonotype was seen more than once but under ten times. This chain connects TRBV7-2 to TRBJ1-5; D is undetermined. Germline lookup yields CDR1 SGHTA and CDR2 FQGNSA. The CDR3 covers 16 residues. The V end was cut by 1 base, the J end by 0 bases, with 10 bases between. CDR3 amino acids: CASSLDHSNSNQPQHF. The CDR3 coding sequence is TGTGCCAGCAGCTTAGATCACAGTAATAGCAATCAGCCCCAGCATTTT.

This clonotype appeared a few times. The genes are TRBV12-3 or TRBV12-4 and TRBJ1-2; D not resolved. Trimming pared 3 bases from V and 8 bases from J, leaving 13 bases between. The CDR3 totals 13 residues. The CDR3 DNA follows: TGTGCCAGCAGTTTTTGGGCAAGAGGAGGCTACACCTTC. This gives the protein CASSFWARGGYTF.

Only a few counts were recorded for this clonotype. The rearrangement joins TRBV20-1 to TRBJ2-1; 10 bases line up with TRBD2. This CDR3 has 13 amino acids. Germline lookup yields CDR1 DFQATT and CDR2 SNEGSKA (reference sequence). V was clipped by 2 bases and J by 8 bases; unmatched bases: 3. The CDR3 region is CSARTSGVHEQFF. The CDR3 nucleotides read TGCAGTGCTAGAACTAGCGGGGTGCATGAGCAGTTCTTC.

This clonotype has only a few counts. V is TRBV3-1 and J is TRBJ1-2; D call uncertain. This CDR3 region has 13 residues. With 4 bases removed from V and 4 bases from J, the gap between germline ends came to 10 bases. Germline CDR1 is LGHDT and CDR2 is YNNKEL (reference sequence). The CDR3 DNA follows: TGTGCCAGCAGCCCCGGCGGACTCTATGGCTACACCTTC. Amino acid sequence: CASSPGGLYGYTF.

This clonotype came up many times. The chain is built from TRBV28 and TRBJ1-5; 8 nucleotides line up with TRBD1. Germline CDR1 reads MDHEN; CDR2 reads SYDVKM. The CDR3 is 16 amino acids. After removal of 6 bases from V and 1 base from J, the junction contained 8 bases not matched to a gene. The CDR3 here is CASSVRTGTSNQPQHF. The CDR3 bases are TGTGCCAGCAGCGTCCGGACAGGGACGAGCAATCAGCCCCAGCATTTT.

This clonotype was observed at least ten times. The V and J genes are TRBV20-1 and TRBJ1-5; D remains unclear. V was clipped by 3 bases and J by 4 bases, with 16 bases between them. The CDR3 loop spans 15 amino acids. Per germline, CDR1 DFQATT and CDR2 SNEGSKA (reference sequence). CDR3 sequence: CSASKSGGPNQPQHF. The CDR3 region has the DNA TGCAGTGCTAGCAAAAGTGGCGGCCCAAATCAGCCCCAGCATTTT.

The chain recombines TRBV27 with TRBJ1-6; tentatively, D is TRBD1 (5 bases). CDR3 length equals 14 residues. CDR1 MNHEY and CDR2 SMNVEV come from the germline V gene (reference sequence). Trimming left V 2 bases short and J 7 bases short, with 9 bases between. The CDR3 spells CASSLTGSNSPLHF. The CDR3 nucleotides read TGTGCCAGCAGTTTAACAGGTAGCAATTCACCCCTCCACTTT.

This clonotype occurred many times. CDR3 region: CASSYYGRGLSNEKLFF. The CDR3, as DNA: TGTGCCAGCAGTTACTACGGACGGGGGCTTAGTAATGAAAAACTGTTTTTT. The chain combines TRBV6-5 with TRBJ1-4; D might be TRBD1 (6 bases). The CDR3 loop spans 17 amino acids. Trimming pared 1 base from V and 4 bases from J, leaving 16 bases between. The V gene's germline CDR1 is MNHEY and CDR2 SVGAGI.